This passage covers 7 T cell receptor beta chains from one sample sequenced in a study of T cells in Graves' hyperthyroidism and ophthalmopathy. Amplification of TCR beta CDR3 regions used RNA as the template. The HTBI primer set served for first-round RT-PCR of the TCR CDR3. TCRdb analysed the multiplex PCR reads with MiXCR anew, one entry per CDR3 protein. Of just under 750,000 distinct CDR3 sequences listed, about 35% are singletons. The material sequenced was blood. The receptors stem from a woman aged 40 to 55 with Graves' hyperthyroidism.

This clonotype was recorded at least ten times. The J gene is TRBJ1-1, the V gene TRBV10-2; the D gene is possibly TRBD1 (5 bases). CDR1 is WSHSY and CDR2 is SAAADI in the germline V gene. V lost 0 bases to trimming and J lost 2 bases, with 10 bases between them. This CDR3 spans 15 amino acids. CDR3 bases: TGCGCCAGCAGTGAGTCGACGTGGGGCAACACTGAAGCTTTCTTT. Translated, it gives CASSESTWGNTEAFF.

CDR3 coding DNA: TGTGCCAGTAGTCTCCGGTACAGGGAATCGGCAGATACGCAGTATTTT. It codes for CASSLRYRESADTQYF. The V and J genes are TRBV19 and TRBJ2-3, with TRBD1 as a possible D gene (6 bases). The CDR3 length is 16 residues. V was pared by 5 bases and J by 4 bases, with 19 bases between. Germline-derived CDR1 and CDR2 are LNHDA and SQIVND (reference sequence).

This clonotype has a count of ten or more. The V gene is TRBV20-1, the J gene TRBJ1-5; D not certain. The CDR3 runs 13 residues. Germline V lookup: CDR1 DFQATT, CDR2 SNEGSKA (reference sequence). Trimming shortened V by 3 bases and J by 2 bases, and 8 bases separated the two germline ends. The CDR3 sequence is CSASSGGNQPQHF. The CDR3 DNA follows: TGCAGTGCTAGCTCGGGTGGCAATCAGCCCCAGCATTTT.

Concerning this clonotype: A read error may be the cause here, since a much bigger clone is one base away. The rearrangement joins TRBV14 to TRBJ2-7; D not certain. This CDR3 is built from 12 residues. The V gene's germline CDR1 is SGHDN and CDR2 FVKESK. The CDR3 loop reads CASNQERIQQYF. CDR3 coding DNA: TGTGCCAGCAACCAAGAGAGGATCCAGCAGTACTTC.

This rearrangement joins TRBV20-1 to TRBJ1-1, with D possibly TRBD1 on 6 matching bases. CDR3 length: 12 amino acids. Germline CDR1 is DFQATT and CDR2 is SNEGSKA (reference sequence). The V and J ends lost 3 bases and 8 bases respectively, with 13 bases between them. The CDR3 reads CSASVGGAEAFF. The CDR3 nucleotides read TGCAGTGCTAGTGTGGGGGGGGCCGAAGCTTTCTTT.

Of note for this clonotype: At one end the junction does not follow the germline gene, possibly because of a read error. The chain is built from TRBV10-3 and TRBJ1-2; D remains unclear. This CDR3 region has 16 residues. Germline values: CDR1 ENHRY, CDR2 SYGVKD. CDR3 sequence: CASSPRTARWVYGYPF. The CDR3 coding sequence is TGTGCCAGCAGTCCGCGGACGGCGCGTTGGGTTTATGGCTACCCCTTC.

The chain has TRBV12-3 or TRBV12-4 and TRBJ1-2; a weak D match, TRBD1 (6 bases). Trimming pared 6 bases from V and 4 bases from J, leaving 18 bases between. There are 15 residues in the CDR3. CDR3 DNA: TGTGCCAGCAGCCGGGGGGGGGGCCAGTTCTATGGCTACACCTTC. It specifies CASSRGGGQFYGYTF.